The clone carrying this TCR beta chain appeared a few times. The antigen is not known. Semi-nested PCR with Nested Universal Primer A followed constant-region reverse priming of full-length variable regions. In TCRdb, the 5' RACE reads were re-called with MiXCR into one record per CDR3 protein. This table holds over 40,000 distinct CDR3 sequences, 22% found once. V dropped 1 base and J dropped 0 bases, with 13 bases sitting between them. Germline assignment: CDR1 SGHAT and CDR2 FQDESV (reference sequence). The CDR3 extends over 17 amino acids. General study findings and limits: Larger-cohort validation covered only one TCR beta V-J rearrangement. The TCR gene usage of tumor memory CD4+ T cells clustered together with blood and lymph node memory CD4+ cells and with lymph node naive CD4+ cells. Greatest tumor Treg TCR overlap was with tumor naive CD4+ cells.

The sorted Tregs were CD4+CD25+CD127-/low cells. This sequence joins TRBV11-1 and TRBJ2-1; D may match TRBD1 or TRBD2 (6 bases each). This receptor was identified in a female donor with breast cancer. Sequencing used Tregs sorted from a lymph node. CDR3 protein: CASSLGPGASSYNEQFF. Written as DNA, the CDR3 is TGTGCCAGCAGCTTAGGCCCGGGGGCCAGCTCCTACAATGAGCAGTTCTTC.